These T cell receptor beta chains were read from a single sample in a study of cytomegalovirus exposure and HLA in healthy donors. Using immunoSEQ multiplex PCR, the repertoire was profiled, and TCRdb retains in-frame clones only, with some absent. The sample yields 120,000 to 150,000 clones, 68% seen once. Source material: PBMCs. The receptors were sampled from a man aged 55 to 70 in good health and CMV-seronegative. The CDR3 runs from the conserved cysteine through the conserved F or W. The D gene is left open where the match is weak. Clone size is stated in some rows and not others, as once, few, many or a class when expanded.

clone_size j_call d_call v_call cdr3_aa cdr3_nt
- TRBJ2-1 - TRBV27 CASSSIGGSYNEQFF TGTGCCAGCAGCTCCATCGGGGGCTCCTACAATGAGCAGTTCTTC
- TRBJ1-5 - TRBV2 CASSLGQFSNQPQHF TGTGCCAGCAGTCTAGGACAGTTTAGCAATCAGCCCCAGCATTTT
- TRBJ1-1 - TRBV5-1 CASSLGQGRNTEAFF TGCGCCAGCAGCTTGGGGCAGGGAAGGAACACTGAAGCTTTCTTT
- TRBJ1-6 - TRBV18 CASSPGAGRQSPLHF TGTGCCAGCTCACCCGGTGCGGGCCGTCAATCACCCCTCCACTTT
few TRBJ1-4 - TRBV25-1 CASSEHVGDKANEKLFF TGTGCCAGCAGTGAACATGTGGGGGACAAGGCTAATGAAAAACTGTTTTTT
few TRBJ1-1 - TRBV5-1 CASSLAVVAEGAFF TGCGCCAGCAGCTTGGCCGTTGTTGCAGAGGGAGCTTTCTTT
- TRBJ1-5 TRBD1 TRBV28 CASLAPGQGYQPQHF TGTGCCAGCCTAGCTCCGGGACAGGGCTATCAGCCCCAGCATTTT
- TRBJ2-2 - TRBV30 CAWSALGGTGELFF TGTGCCTGGAGTGCCCTCGGGGGCACCGGGGAGCTGTTTTTT
few TRBJ2-5 TRBD2 TRBV10-3 CAISRGAETQYF TGTGCCATCTCGCGGGGGGCAGAGACCCAGTACTTC
- TRBJ2-7 - TRBV11-2 CASSLDRLSSYEQYF TGTGCCAGCAGCTTAGACAGGCTTAGCTCCTACGAGCAGTACTTC
once TRBJ2-5 TRBD2 TRBV5-6 CASSAFGGGRGETQYF TGTGCCAGCAGCGCGTTCGGCGGGGGACGGGGAGAGACCCAGTACTTC
- TRBJ1-1 TRBD1 TRBV6-1 CASDRGVNTEAFF TGTGCCAGCGACAGGGGTGTGAACACTGAAGCTTTCTTT
once TRBJ2-5 - TRBV2 CASSEEALETQYF TGTGCCAGCAGTGAAGAAGCCCTAGAGACCCAGTACTTC
- TRBJ1-1 - TRBV5-1 CASSWDGGRNTEAFF TGCGCCAGCAGCTGGGACGGGGGAAGGAACACTGAAGCTTTCTTT
- TRBJ2-2 TRBD2 TRBV25-1 CASNPTGGIGGTGELFF TGTGCCAGCAATCCTACGGGGGGAATTGGGGGCACCGGGGAGCTGTTTTTT
- TRBJ1-1 TRBD1 TRBV28 CASSLQGARTEAFF TGTGCCAGCAGTTTACAGGGGGCTCGAACTGAAGCTTTCTTT
- TRBJ1-1 - TRBV5-1 CASSLDTNTEAFF TGCGCCAGCAGCCTGGACACGAACACTGAAGCTTTCTTT
few TRBJ1-4 - TRBV30 CAYAGSTNEKLFF TGTGCCTATGCAGGGTCAACTAATGAAAAACTGTTTTTT
- TRBJ2-5 - TRBV6-1 CASSEQWEDEQYF TGTGCCAGCAGTGAACAGTGGGAGGATGAGCAGTACTTC
- TRBJ2-1 - TRBV5-4 CASSFLGRNSYNEQFF TGTGCCAGCAGCTTCCTGGGCCGCAACTCCTACAATGAGCAGTTCTTC
few TRBJ1-2 - TRBV25-1 CASSVADYGYTF TGTGCCAGCAGTGTGGCAGACTATGGCTACACCTTC
once TRBJ2-7 - TRBV7-9 CASSPLEAETNYEQYF TGTGCCAGCAGCCCGCTTGAGGCGGAGACCAACTACGAGCAGTACTTC
few TRBJ1-2 TRBD1 TRBV5-4 CASSFTGDYGYTF TGTGCCAGCAGCTTCACAGGGGACTATGGCTACACCTTC
few TRBJ1-4 - TRBV27 CASSLQQGSNEKLFF TGTGCCAGCAGTTTACAACAGGGATCGAATGAAAAACTGTTTTTT
few TRBJ2-1 - TRBV9 CASSAGISNEQFF TGTGCCAGCAGCGCCGGGATCTCCAATGAGCAGTTCTTC
- TRBJ2-1 TRBD2 TRBV5-4 CASSLESGGFVEQFF TGTGCCAGCAGCTTGGAGTCGGGGGGATTCGTTGAGCAGTTCTTC
- TRBJ2-7 TRBD1 TRBV30 CAWSIGQGADEQYF TGTGCCTGGAGTATTGGACAGGGGGCTGACGAGCAGTACTTC
- TRBJ2-1 TRBD2 TRBV10-1 CASSSAGGAYNEQFF TGCGCCAGCAGTTCAGCGGGGGGGGCCTACAATGAGCAGTTCTTC
few TRBJ1-6 - TRBV27 CASRPSISSPLHF TGTGCCAGCCGCCCCTCTATAAGTTCACCCCTCCACTTT
once TRBJ2-7 TRBD1 TRBV5-8 CASSSTGVGYEQYF TGTGCCAGCAGCTCTACAGGGGTCGGCTACGAGCAGTACTTC
- TRBJ2-1 - TRBV2 CASIAGRGYNEQFF TGTGCCAGCATCGCCGGTCGCGGGTACAATGAGCAGTTCTTC
- TRBJ2-7 TRBD1 TRBV6-1 CASSERGLNGDEQYF TGTGCCAGCAGTGAAAGGGGGCTTAACGGGGACGAGCAGTACTTC
- TRBJ1-5 - TRBV30 CAWSGTDRQPQHF TGTGCCTGGAGTGGCACCGACAGGCAGCCCCAGCATTTT
few TRBJ2-5 TRBD1 TRBV5-1 CASSLDPGQGGETQYF TGCGCCAGCAGCTTGGATCCGGGACAGGGGGGGGAGACCCAGTACTTC
- TRBJ1-1 - TRBV9 CASSKGLSNTEAFF TGTGCCAGCAGCAAAGGACTATCGAACACTGAAGCTTTCTTT
- TRBJ2-3 - TRBV6-1 CASSEVGGASTDTQYF TGTGCCAGCAGTGAAGTCGGCGGGGCCAGCACAGATACGCAGTATTTT
- TRBJ2-3 - TRBV28 CASSSPAEGTTDTQYF TGTGCCAGCAGTTCCCCCGCAGAGGGAACCACAGATACGCAGTATTTT
- TRBJ2-1 TRBD1 TRBV25-1 CASRGQGDYNEQFF TGTGCCAGCAGGGGACAGGGAGACTACAATGAGCAGTTCTTC
- TRBJ1-3 TRBD1 TRBV29-1 CSAVGTGGLISGNTIYF TGCAGCGCCGTCGGGACAGGGGGCTTAATCTCTGGAAACACCATATATTTT
- TRBJ1-5 - TRBV28 CASSLTQGSGNQPQHF TGTGCCAGCAGTCTAACCCAGGGTTCCGGCAATCAGCCCCAGCATTTT
few TRBJ2-3 TRBD2 TRBV5-6 CASSHGEGTQYF TGTGCCAGCAGCCACGGGGAGGGTACGCAGTATTTT
- TRBJ1-1 TRBD1 TRBV7-3 CASSPQGLDTEAFF TGTGCCAGCAGTCCACAGGGGCTCGACACTGAAGCTTTCTTT
- TRBJ1-6 TRBD1 TRBV7-6 CASSRGNRDRGNSPLHF TGTGCCAGCAGTCGCGGGAACCGAGACAGGGGTAATTCACCCCTCCACTTT
- TRBJ2-3 - TRBV7-8 CASTYTDTQYF TGTGCCAGCACCTACACAGATACGCAGTATTTT
few TRBJ2-7 - TRBV6-5 CASSSPSDEQYF TGTGCCAGCAGTTCACCGAGCGACGAGCAGTACTTC
- TRBJ2-7 TRBD1 TRBV7-2 CASSLAVGTAVGYEQYF TGTGCCAGCAGCTTAGCCGTCGGGACAGCGGTTGGCTACGAGCAGTACTTC
- TRBJ2-2 - TRBV5-6 CASSLGRLDTGELFF TGTGCCAGCAGCTTGGGCAGACTAGACACCGGGGAGCTGTTTTTT
once TRBJ1-5 - TRBV19 CATTQFYSNQPLHF TGTGCCACTACGCAGTTCTATAGCAATCAGCCCCTGCATTTT
- TRBJ2-3 TRBD2 TRBV10-3 CAISGGRALGDTQYF TGTGCCATCAGTGGCGGGAGGGCCTTAGGAGATACGCAGTATTTT
few TRBJ1-5 - TRBV6-1 CASRSEGAGQPQHF TGTGCCAGCAGATCCGAAGGGGCCGGCCAGCCCCAGCATTTT
few TRBJ2-7 TRBD2 TRBV4-3 CASSQVPGGGSYEQYF TGCGCCAGCAGCCAAGTTCCGGGAGGAGGCTCCTACGAGCAGTACTTC